The entry below describes one TCR beta chain. The clone's antigen remains unknown. No quality values exist for individual bases; no much larger clone is one base distant. Expansion of CD8+CD57+ cells had been shown by flow cytometry in the patients chosen for sequencing. Every patient had severe acquired aplastic anemia, diagnosed using the International Study of Aplastic Anemia and Agranulocytosis and Camitta criteria. Patients had received no therapy at the time of blood sampling. TCR repertoires of sorted CD4+ and CD8+ blood T cells from severe aplastic anemia patients and healthy subjects were deep-sequenced in the study. In the USA, patient enrollment took place under clinicaltrials.gov protocols 00001620, 01623167, 00001397, 00071045, 00081523 and 00961064. Ficoll-Paque density gradient centrifugation was used to isolate peripheral blood mononuclear cells. Before DNA was extracted, CD4+ and CD8+ T cells were sorted using either FACS or magnetic beads.

TCR beta VDJ combination and CDR3 sequence profiling used genomic DNA as the template. TCR repertoire sequencing was run on an Illumina HiSeq 2000. For the original study's pipeline: TRBV/TRBJ rearrangement plots, CDR3 size and DJ length profiles, and Simpson's diversity index were used to assess repertoires. The most abundant DNA sequence in the deep sequencing data was defined as the immunodominant clone. CDR3 amino acid sequences were screened for sharing across subjects and were compared with published repertoires and the VDJdb database. TCRdb trimmed the raw reads at Q25, called clones with MiXCR and kept productive beta chains. CDR3 protein duplicates are merged, each entry listing the most common genes and DNA. TCRdb, not the original authors, processed these V and J calls. In all, the sample holds around 160,000 distinct CDR3 sequences, and around half of those were seen once. The ten most abundant clones make up around 3% of the sample.

The data originate from a study of CD8+CD57+ T cells in acquired aplastic anemia (dated by TCRdb to 2017 to 2018). Some background on the complete study: DNA extracted from sorted CD4+ and CD8+ cells had a mean of approximately 3 ug, with a range of roughly 0.2 to 30 ug. CD8+CD57+ expansion was defined as a frequency above the mean frequency observed in healthy subjects.

What the research found in general, with its limitations: Some 30 CD8+ CDR3 sequences were shared between patients and controls but appeared highly expressed in patients and within their immunodominant clones. CD8+ Simpson's diversity did not differ significantly between patients and healthy controls (P=0.060).

The germline V gene gives CDR1 as MNHNS and CDR2 as SASEGT. The CDR3 starts with the cysteine, ends with the phenylalanine, and has 12 residues. Only the CDR3 portion is preserved as DNA: 36 bases, with reading frame beginning at the first base. A distance of 9 bases separates the germline ends of V and J, which lose 6 bases and 3 bases respectively. The V gene is TRBV6-1 and the J gene is TRBJ2-7, and TRBD2 may be the D gene, going by 5 matching bases. Sequences were obtained from sorted CD4+, CD8+, or CD8+CD57+ T cells (not recorded which) from PBMCs. The TCR was taken from a human donor with aplastic anemia. The nucleotide sequence is given as TGTGCCAGCAGGCATGGAGGCTACGAGCAGTACTTC. Its coded protein is CASRHGGYEQYF.